This T cell receptor (beta chain) comes out of a study of OX40 agonist ivuxolimab in advanced cancers. Concerning this clone itself: Its antigen is unknown.

Study findings and constraints: CD8+ T cells were the subset that, on average, had more expanded clones than CD4+. Partial responders at 0.1-3.0 mg/kg had among the lowest clonal expansion.

The V and J ends lost 5 bases and 5 bases respectively, with 12 bases between them. The CDR3 length is 14 residues. CDR1 is MRHNA and CDR2 is SNTAGT in the germline V gene. Measured with immunoSEQ multiplex PCR; TCRdb has only the in-frame clones, and not every one. The sample yields roughly 70,000 clones, about 91% seen once. The input for sequencing was CD4+ or CD8+ T cells sorted from blood, taken in a trial of the OX40 agonist ivuxolimab. This receptor was identified in an adult with an advanced solid tumor such as melanoma, head and neck, liver or kidney cancer. The V and J genes are TRBV6-4 and TRBJ2-2, with D possibly TRBD1 on 6 matching bases. CDR3 amino acids: CASSPGHFTGELFF. The CDR3 nucleotides read TGTGCCAGCAGTCCGGGACATTTTACCGGGGAGCTGTTTTTT.